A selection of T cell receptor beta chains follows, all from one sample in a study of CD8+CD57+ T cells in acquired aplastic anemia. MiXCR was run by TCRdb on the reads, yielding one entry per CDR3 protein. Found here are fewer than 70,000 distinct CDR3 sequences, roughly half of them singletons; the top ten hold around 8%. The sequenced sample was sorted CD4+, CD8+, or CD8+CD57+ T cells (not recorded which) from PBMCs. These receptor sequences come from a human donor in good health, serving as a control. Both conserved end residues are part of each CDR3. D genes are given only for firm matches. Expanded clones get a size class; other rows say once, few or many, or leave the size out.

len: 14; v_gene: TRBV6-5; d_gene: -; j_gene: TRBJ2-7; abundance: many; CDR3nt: TGTGCCAGCAGTTACGGTGGGGGAGGCTACGAGCAGTACTTC; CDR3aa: CASSYGGGGYEQYF
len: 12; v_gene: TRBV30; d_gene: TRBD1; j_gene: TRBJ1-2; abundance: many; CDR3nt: TGTGCCTGGAGTCCAGGGGGCTATGGCTACACCTTC; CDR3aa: CAWSPGGYGYTF
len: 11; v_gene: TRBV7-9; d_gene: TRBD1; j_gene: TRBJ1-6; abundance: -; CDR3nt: TGTGCCAGCAGCCCAGACAGGGAGCTCCACTTT; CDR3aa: CASSPDRELHF
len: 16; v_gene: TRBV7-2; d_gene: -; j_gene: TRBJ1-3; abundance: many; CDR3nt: TGTGCCAGCAGCTTAGCATCGGTCCCCTCTGGAAACACCATATATTTT; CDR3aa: CASSLASVPSGNTIYF
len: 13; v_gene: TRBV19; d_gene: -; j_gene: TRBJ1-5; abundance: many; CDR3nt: TGTGCCAGTGCTAGGGGCGACAGCCAGCCCCAGCATTTT; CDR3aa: CASARGDSQPQHF
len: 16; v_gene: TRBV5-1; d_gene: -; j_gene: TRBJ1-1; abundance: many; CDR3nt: TGCGCCAGCAACCAAGATCGGGACACTTCGAACACTGAAGCTTTCTTT; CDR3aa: CASNQDRDTSNTEAFF
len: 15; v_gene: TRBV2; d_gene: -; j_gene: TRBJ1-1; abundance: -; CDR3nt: TGTGCCAGCAGGAAAACAGAACCAGGGAACACTGAAGCTTTCTTT; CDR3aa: CASRKTEPGNTEAFF
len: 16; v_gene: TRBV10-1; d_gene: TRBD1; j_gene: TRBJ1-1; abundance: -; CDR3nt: TGCGCCAGCAGTGAGTCTCACAGGGGCAAGGATACTGAAGCTTTCTTT; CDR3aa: CASSESHRGKDTEAFF
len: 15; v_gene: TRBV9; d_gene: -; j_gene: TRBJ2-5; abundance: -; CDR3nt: TGTGCCAGCAGCGCTGTCGGGACACTACAAGAGACCCAGTACTTC; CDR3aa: CASSAVGTLQETQYF
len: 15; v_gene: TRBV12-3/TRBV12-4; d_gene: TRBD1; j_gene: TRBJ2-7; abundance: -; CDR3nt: TGCGCCGGCAGAGAAACAGGGGGCTGGTCCTACGAGCAGTACTTC; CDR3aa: CAGRETGGWSYEQYF
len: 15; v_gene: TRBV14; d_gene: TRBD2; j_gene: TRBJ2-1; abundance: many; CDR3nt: TGTGCCAGCAGCCATTATAGCGGGAATTACAATGAGCAGTTCTTC; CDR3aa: CASSHYSGNYNEQFF
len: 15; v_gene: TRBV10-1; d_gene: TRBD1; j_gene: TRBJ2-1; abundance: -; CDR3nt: TGCGCCAGCAGTGGTCGACAGGGGATCTACAATGAGCAGTTCTTC; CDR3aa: CASSGRQGIYNEQFF
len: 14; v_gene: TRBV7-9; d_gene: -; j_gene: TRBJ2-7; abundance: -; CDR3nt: TGTGCCAGCGGAGGAACAGGGTCGGCCTACGAGCAGTACTTC; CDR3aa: CASGGTGSAYEQYF
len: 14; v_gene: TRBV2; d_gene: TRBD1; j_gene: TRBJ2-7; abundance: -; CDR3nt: TGTGCCAGCAGTACCGGGACAGTCACCTACGAGCAGTACTTC; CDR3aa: CASSTGTVTYEQYF
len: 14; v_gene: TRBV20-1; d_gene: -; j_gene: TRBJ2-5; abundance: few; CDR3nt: TGCAGTGCTAGAGTTGGGACTGTCCAAGAGACCCAGTACTTC; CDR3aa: CSARVGTVQETQYF
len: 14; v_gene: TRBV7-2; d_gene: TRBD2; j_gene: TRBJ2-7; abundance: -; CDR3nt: TGTGCCAGCAGCTTAGTCGGGGGGGCCGACGAGCAGTACTTC; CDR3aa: CASSLVGGADEQYF
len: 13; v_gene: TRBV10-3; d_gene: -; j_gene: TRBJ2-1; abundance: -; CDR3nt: TGTGCCACGAGCCCAGGGGAGAGGAATGAGCAGTTCTTC; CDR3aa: CATSPGERNEQFF
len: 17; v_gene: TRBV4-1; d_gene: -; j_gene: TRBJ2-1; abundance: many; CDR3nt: TGCGCCAGCAGTCGTGACGGACCCCTCAGCTCCTACAATGAGCAGTTCTTC; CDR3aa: CASSRDGPLSSYNEQFF
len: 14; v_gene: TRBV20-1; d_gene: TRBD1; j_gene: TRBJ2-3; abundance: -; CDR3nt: TGCAGTGCTCCGACAGGGCTTAGCACAGATACGCAGTATTTT; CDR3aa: CSAPTGLSTDTQYF
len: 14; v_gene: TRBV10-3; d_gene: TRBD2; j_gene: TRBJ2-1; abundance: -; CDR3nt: TGTGCCATCAGTGTGGGTAGCGGGGGGGCTGAGCAGTTCTTC; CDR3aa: CAISVGSGGAEQFF
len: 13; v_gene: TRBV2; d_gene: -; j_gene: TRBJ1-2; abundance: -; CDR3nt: TGTGCCAGCAGTGACGGTCCCAACTATGGCTACACCTTC; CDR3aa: CASSDGPNYGYTF
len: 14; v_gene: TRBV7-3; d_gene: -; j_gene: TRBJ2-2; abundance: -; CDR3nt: TGTGCCAGCAGCTCCGGGGCCTCTACCGGGGAGCTGTTTTTT; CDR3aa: CASSSGASTGELFF
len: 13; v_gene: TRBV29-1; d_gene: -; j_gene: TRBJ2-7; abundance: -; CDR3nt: TGCAGCGTTGGATCCGGGGCCATCTACGAGCAGTACTTC; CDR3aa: CSVGSGAIYEQYF
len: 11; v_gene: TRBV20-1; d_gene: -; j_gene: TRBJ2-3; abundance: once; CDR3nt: TGCAGTGCTTACCCCACAGATACGCAGTATTTT; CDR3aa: CSAYPTDTQYF
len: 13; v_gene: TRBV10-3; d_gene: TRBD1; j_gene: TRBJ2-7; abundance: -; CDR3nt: TGTGCCATCGGGACAGGGAGCTCCTACGAGCAGTACTTC; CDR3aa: CAIGTGSSYEQYF
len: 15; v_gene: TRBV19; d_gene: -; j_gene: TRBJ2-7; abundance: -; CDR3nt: TGTGCCAGTAGTATATTAGGGGGACCCCGTTACGAGCAGTACTTC; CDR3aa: CASSILGGPRYEQYF
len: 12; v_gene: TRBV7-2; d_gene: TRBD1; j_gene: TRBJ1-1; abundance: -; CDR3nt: TGTGCCAGCAGCACGTGGACAGGGGAAGCTTTCTTT; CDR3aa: CASSTWTGEAFF
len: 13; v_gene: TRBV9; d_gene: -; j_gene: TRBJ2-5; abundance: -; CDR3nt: TGTGCCAGCAGCGTAGGAGGGGGGGAGACCCAGTACTTC; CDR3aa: CASSVGGGETQYF
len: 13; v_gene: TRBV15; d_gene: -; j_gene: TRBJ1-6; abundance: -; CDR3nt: TGTGCCACGCAGACAGGACGGAATTCACCCCTCCACTTT; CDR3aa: CATQTGRNSPLHF
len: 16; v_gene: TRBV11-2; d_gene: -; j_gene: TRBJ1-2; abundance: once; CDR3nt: TGTGCCAGCAGCGAGTGGGGGGTACAGGGCGGCTATGGCTACACCTTC; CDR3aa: CASSEWGVQGGYGYTF
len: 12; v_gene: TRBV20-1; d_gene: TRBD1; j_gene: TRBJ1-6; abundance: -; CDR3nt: TGCAGTGCCAGGGACAGGGAATCACCCCTCCACTTT; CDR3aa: CSARDRESPLHF
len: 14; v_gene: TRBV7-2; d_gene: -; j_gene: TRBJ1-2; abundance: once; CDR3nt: TGTGCCAGCAGCGTAGCGTTTGCGGCAGGCGGCTACACCTTC; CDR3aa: CASSVAFAAGGYTF
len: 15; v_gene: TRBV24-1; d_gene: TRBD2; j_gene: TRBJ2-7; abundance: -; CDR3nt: TGTGCCACCAGTGCCGCCGGGGCGGGGGTCTACGAGCAGTACTTC; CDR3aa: CATSAAGAGVYEQYF
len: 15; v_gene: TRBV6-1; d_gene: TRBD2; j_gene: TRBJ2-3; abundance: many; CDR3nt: TGTGCCAGCAGTGAAGGTACTAGCGGGGCAGATACGCAGTATTTT; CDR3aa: CASSEGTSGADTQYF
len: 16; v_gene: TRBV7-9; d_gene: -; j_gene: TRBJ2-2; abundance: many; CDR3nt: TGTGCCAGCAGCGCAAGTACGTCGGGGAGAACCGGGGAGCTGTTTTTT; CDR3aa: CASSASTSGRTGELFF
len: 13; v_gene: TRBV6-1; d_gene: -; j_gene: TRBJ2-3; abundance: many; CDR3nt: TGTGCCAGCAGTGAAGACCTTACAGATACGCAGTATTTT; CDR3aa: CASSEDLTDTQYF
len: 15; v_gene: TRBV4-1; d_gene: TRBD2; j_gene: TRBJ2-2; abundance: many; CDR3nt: TGCGCCAGCAGCCCTAGCGGGAGTTTAGCCGGGGAGCTGTTTTTT; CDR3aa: CASSPSGSLAGELFF
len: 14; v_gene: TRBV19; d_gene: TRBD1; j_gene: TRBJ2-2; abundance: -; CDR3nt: TGTGCCAGTAGTACCAGGGGGCAGGTTGGGGAGCTGTTTTTT; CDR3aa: CASSTRGQVGELFF
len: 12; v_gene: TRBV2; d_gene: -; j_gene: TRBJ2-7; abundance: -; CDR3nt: TGTGCCAGCACCGGGGTGCCCTACGAGCAGTACTTC; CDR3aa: CASTGVPYEQYF
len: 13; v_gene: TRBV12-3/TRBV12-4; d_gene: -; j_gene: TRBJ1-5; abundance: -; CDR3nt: TGTGCCAGCAGACTACAGGGTAGTCAGCCCCAGCATTTT; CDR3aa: CASRLQGSQPQHF
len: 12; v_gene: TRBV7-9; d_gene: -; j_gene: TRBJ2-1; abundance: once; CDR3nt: TGTGCCGGACTGACTACGAACAATGAGCAGTTCTTC; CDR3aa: CAGLTTNNEQFF
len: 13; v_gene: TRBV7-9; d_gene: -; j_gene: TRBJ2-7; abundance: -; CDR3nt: TGTGCCAGCAGCTTAGACTCGCGATACGAGCAGTACTTC; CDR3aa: CASSLDSRYEQYF
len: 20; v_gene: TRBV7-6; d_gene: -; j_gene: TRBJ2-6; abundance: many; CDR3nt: TGTGCCAGCAGCTCAGAGGGCGGGACAGCTCCCTTCTCTGGGGCCAACGTCCTGACTTTC; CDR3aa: CASSSEGGTAPFSGANVLTF
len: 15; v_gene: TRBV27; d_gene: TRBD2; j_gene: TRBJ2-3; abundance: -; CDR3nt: TGTGCCAGCAGTTTATCGCCAGCGGGAAAAGATACGCAGTATTTT; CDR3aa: CASSLSPAGKDTQYF
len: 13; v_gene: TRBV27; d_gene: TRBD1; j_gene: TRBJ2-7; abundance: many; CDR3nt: TGTGCCAGCAGCCCCGGGACAGCCTACGAGCAGTACTTC; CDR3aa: CASSPGTAYEQYF
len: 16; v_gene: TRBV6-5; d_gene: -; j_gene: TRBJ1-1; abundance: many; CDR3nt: TGTGCCAGCAGTTACCTGCCCGGGAAAGCAAACACTGAAGCTTTCTTT; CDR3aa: CASSYLPGKANTEAFF
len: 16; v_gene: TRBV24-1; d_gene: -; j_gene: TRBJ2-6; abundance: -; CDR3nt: TGTGCCACCAGTGACGCTACTGGCTCTGGGGCCAACGTCCTGACTTTC; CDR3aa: CATSDATGSGANVLTF
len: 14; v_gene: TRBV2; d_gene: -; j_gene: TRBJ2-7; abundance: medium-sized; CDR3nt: TGTGCCAGCCATCCCGGAGACAGGCCGTACGAGCAGTACTTC; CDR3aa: CASHPGDRPYEQYF
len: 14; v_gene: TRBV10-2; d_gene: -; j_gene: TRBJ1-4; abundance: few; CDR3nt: TGCGCCAGCAGTGAGAGGAAACTTAATGAAAAACTGTTTTTT; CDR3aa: CASSERKLNEKLFF
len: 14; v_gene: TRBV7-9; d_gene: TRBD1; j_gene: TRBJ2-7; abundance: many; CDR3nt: TGTGCCAGCAGCCTGGACAGGGGGTACTACGAGCAGTACTTC; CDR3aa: CASSLDRGYYEQYF